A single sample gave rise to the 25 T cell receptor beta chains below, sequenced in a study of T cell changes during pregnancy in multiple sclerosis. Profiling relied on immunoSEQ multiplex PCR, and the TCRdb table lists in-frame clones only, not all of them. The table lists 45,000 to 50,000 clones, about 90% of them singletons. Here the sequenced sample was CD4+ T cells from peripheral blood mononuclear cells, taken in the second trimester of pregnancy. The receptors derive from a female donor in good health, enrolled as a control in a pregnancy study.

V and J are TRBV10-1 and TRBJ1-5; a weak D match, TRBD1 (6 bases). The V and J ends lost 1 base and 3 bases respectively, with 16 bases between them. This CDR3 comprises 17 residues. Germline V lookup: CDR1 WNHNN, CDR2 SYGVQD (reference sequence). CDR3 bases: TGCGCCAGCAGTGAGTGGAAACAGACAGGCATCAATCAGCCCCAGCATTTT. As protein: CASSEWKQTGINQPQHF.

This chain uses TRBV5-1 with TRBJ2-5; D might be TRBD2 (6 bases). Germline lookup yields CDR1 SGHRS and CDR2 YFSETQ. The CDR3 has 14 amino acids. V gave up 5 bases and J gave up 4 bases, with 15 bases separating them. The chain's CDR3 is CASRSEPGGETQYF. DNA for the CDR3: TGCGCCAGCAGATCGGAACCCGGGGGAGAGACCCAGTACTTC.

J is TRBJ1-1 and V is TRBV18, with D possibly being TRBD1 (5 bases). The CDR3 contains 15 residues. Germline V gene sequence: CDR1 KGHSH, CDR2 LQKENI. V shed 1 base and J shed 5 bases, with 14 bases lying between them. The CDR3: CASSPLGHILTEAFF. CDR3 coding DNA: TGTGCCAGCTCACCACTCGGACATATCTTGACTGAAGCTTTCTTT.

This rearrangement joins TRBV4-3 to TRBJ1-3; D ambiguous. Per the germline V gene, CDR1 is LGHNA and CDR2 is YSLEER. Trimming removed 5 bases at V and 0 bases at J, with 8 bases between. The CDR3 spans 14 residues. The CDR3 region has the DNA TGCGCCAGCAGCAGCGGCTACTCTGGAAACACCATATATTTT. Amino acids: CASSSGYSGNTIYF.

The chain's CDR3 is CASSPTGEVPDTQYF. CDR3 DNA sequence: TGTGCCAGCTCACCTACGGGGGAAGTCCCAGATACGCAGTATTTT. The chain has TRBV18 and TRBJ2-3, with D possibly matching TRBD2 (6 bases). This CDR3 contains 15 residues. Germline V gene sequence: CDR1 KGHSH, CDR2 LQKENI. The V end was cut by 3 bases, the J end by 4 bases, with 14 bases between. The whole variable domain, remainder taken from reference TRBV18 and TRBJ2-3, is NAGVMQNPRHLVRRRGQEARLRCSPMKGHSHVYWYRQLPEEGLKFMVYLQKENIIDESGMPKERFSAEFPKEGPSILRIQQVVRGDSAAYFCASSPTGEVPDTQYFGPGTRLTVL.

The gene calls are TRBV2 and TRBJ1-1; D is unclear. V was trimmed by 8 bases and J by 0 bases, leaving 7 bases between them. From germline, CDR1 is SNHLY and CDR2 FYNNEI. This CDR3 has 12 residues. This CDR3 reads CASYSMNTEAFF. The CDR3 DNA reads TGTGCCAGCTATAGTATGAACACTGAAGCTTTCTTT.

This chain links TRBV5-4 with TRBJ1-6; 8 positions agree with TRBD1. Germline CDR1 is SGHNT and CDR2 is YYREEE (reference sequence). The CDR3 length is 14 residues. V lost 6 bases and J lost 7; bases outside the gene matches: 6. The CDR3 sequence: CASKMDRVNSPLHF. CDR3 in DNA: TGTGCCAGCAAAATGGACAGGGTGAATTCACCCCTCCACTTT.

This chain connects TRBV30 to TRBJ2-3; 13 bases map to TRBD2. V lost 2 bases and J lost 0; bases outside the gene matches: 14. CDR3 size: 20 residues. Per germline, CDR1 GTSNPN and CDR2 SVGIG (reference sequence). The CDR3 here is CAWSTPGLAGSVPSTDTQYF. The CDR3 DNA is TGTGCCTGGAGTACACCGGGACTAGCGGGGTCTGTTCCTAGCACAGATACGCAGTATTTT.

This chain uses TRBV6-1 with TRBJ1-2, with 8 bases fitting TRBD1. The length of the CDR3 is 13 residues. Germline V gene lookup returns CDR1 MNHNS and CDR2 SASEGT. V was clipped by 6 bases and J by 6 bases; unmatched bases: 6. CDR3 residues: CASRLTGVNGYTF. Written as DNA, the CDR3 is TGTGCCAGCAGACTGACAGGGGTTAATGGCTACACCTTC.

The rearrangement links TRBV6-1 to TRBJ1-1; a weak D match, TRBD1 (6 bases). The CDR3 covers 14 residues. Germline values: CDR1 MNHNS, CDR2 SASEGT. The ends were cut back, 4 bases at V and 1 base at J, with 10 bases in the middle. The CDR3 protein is CASSVGGPNTEAFF. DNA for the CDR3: TGTGCCAGCAGTGTTGGGGGCCCGAACACTGAAGCTTTCTTT.

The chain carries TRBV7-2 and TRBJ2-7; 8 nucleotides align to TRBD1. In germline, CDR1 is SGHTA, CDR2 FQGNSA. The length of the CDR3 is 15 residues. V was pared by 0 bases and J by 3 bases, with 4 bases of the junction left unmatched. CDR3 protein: CASSLATGGIYEQYF. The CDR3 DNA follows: TGTGCCAGCAGCTTAGCCACAGGGGGTATCTACGAGCAGTACTTC. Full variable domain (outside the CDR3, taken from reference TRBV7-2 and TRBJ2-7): GAGVSQSPSNKVTEKGKDVELRCDPISGHTALYWYRQSLGQGLEFLIYFQGNSAPDKSGLPSDRFSAERTGGSVSTLTIQRTQQEDSAVYLCASSLATGGIYEQYFGPGTRLTVT.

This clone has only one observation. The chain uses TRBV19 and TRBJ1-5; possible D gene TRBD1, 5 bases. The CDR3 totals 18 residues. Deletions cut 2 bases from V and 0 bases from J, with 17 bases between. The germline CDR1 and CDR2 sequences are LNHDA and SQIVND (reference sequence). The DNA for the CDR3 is TGTGCCAGTAGTATACTCCGGCGGGGGGGAGATAGCAATCAGCCCCAGCATTTT. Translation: CASSILRRGGDSNQPQHF.

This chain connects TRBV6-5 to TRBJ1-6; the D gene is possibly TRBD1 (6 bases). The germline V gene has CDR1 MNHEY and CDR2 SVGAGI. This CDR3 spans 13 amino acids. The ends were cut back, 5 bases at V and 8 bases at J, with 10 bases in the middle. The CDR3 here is CASSPNRDSPLHF. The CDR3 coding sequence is TGTGCCAGCAGTCCTAACAGGGATTCACCCCTCCACTTT.

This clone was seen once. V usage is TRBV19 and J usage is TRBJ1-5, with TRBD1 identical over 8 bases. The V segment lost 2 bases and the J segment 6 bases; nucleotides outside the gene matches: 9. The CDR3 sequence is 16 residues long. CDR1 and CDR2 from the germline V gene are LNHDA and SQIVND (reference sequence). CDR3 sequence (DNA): TGTGCCAGTAGTATAAAGGGAGCAGGGGGCGGTCAGCCCCAGCATTTT. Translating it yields CASSIKGAGGGQPQHF. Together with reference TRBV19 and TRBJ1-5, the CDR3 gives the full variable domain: DGGITQSPKYLFRKEGQNVTLSCEQNLNHDAMYWYRQDPGQGLRLIYYSQIVNDFQKGDIAEGYSVSREKKESFPLTVTSAQKNPTAFYLCASSIKGAGGGQPQHFGDGTRLSIL.

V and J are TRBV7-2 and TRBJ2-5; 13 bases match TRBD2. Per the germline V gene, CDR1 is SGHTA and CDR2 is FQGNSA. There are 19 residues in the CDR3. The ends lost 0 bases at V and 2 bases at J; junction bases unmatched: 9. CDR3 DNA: TGTGCCAGCAGCTTAGCGCCAAGGACTAGCGGGGGACCACAAGAGACCCAGTACTTC. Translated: CASSLAPRTSGGPQETQYF.

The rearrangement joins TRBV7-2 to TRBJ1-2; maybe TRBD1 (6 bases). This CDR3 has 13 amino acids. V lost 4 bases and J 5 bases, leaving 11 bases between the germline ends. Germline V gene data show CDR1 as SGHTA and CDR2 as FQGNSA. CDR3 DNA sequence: TGTGCCAGCAGCTCCTGGGACATTTATGGCTACACCTTC. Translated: CASSSWDIYGYTF. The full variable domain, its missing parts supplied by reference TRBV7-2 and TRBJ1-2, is GAGVSQSPSNKVTEKGKDVELRCDPISGHTALYWYRQSLGQGLEFLIYFQGNSAPDKSGLPSDRFSAERTGGSVSTLTIQRTQQEDSAVYLCASSSWDIYGYTFGSGTRLTVV.

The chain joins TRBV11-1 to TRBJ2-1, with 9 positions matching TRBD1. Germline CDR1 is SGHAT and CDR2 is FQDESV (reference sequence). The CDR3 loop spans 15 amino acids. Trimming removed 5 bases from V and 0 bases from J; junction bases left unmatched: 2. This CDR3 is CASSPGQGSYNEQFF. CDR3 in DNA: TGTGCCAGCAGCCCGGGACAGGGCTCCTACAATGAGCAGTTCTTC.

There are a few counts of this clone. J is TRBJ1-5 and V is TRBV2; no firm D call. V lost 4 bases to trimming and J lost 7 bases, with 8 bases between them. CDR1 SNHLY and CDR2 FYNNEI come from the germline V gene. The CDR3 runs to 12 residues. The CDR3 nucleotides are TGTGCCAGCAGTGTGACGGGGCAGCCCCAGCATTTT. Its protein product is CASSVTGQPQHF.

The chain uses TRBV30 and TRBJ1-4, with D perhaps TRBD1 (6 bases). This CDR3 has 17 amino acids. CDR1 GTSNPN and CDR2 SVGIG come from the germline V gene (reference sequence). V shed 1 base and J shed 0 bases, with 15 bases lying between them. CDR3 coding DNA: TGTGCCTGGAGTGCGGGACACCCACTTGCAACTAATGAAAAACTGTTTTTT. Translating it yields CAWSAGHPLATNEKLFF. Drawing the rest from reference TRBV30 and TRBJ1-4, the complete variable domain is SQTIHQWPATLVQPVGSPLSLECTVEGTSNPNLYWYRQAAGRGLQLLFYSVGIGQISSEVPQNLSASRPQDRQFILSSKKLLLSDSGFYLCAWSAGHPLATNEKLFFGSGTQLSVL.

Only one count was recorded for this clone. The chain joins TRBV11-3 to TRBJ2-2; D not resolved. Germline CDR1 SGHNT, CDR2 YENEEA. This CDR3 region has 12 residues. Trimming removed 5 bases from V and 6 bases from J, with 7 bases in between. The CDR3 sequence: CASSHSSGELFF. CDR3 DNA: TGTGCCAGCAGCCATTCATCCGGGGAGCTGTTTTTT. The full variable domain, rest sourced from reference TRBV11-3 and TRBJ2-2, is EAGVVQSPRYKIIEKKQPVAFWCNPISGHNTLYWYLQNLGQGPELLIRYENEEAVDDSQLPKDRFSAERLKGVDSTLKIQPAELGDSAVYLCASSHSSGELFFGEGSRLTVL.

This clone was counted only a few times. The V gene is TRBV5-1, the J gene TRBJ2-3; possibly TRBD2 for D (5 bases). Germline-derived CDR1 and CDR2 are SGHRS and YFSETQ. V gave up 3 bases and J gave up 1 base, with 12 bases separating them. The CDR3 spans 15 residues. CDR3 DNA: TGCGCCAGCAGCTCCACCCCCGGGGGCACAGATACGCAGTATTTT. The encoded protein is CASSSTPGGTDTQYF.

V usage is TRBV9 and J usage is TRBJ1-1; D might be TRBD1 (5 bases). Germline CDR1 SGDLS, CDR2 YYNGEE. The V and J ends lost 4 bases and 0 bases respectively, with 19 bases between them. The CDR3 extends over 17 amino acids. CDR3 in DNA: TGTGCCAGCAGCCACCCTAGGGGAGGGACTTTGAACACTGAAGCTTTCTTT. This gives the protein CASSHPRGGTLNTEAFF.

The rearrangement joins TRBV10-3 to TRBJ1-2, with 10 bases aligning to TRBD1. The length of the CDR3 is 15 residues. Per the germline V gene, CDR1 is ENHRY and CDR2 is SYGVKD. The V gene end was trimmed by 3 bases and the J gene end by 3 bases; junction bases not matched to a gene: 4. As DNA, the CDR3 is TGTGCCATCAGTGAACCGGGACAGGGGTACTATGGCTACACCTTC. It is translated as CAISEPGQGYYGYTF.

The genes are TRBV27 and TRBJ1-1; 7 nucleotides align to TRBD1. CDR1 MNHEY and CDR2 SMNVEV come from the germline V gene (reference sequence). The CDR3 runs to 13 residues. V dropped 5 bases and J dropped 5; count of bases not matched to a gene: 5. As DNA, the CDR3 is TGTGCCAGCAGTCACAGGGGCGGAACTGAAGCTTTCTTT. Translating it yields CASSHRGGTEAFF.

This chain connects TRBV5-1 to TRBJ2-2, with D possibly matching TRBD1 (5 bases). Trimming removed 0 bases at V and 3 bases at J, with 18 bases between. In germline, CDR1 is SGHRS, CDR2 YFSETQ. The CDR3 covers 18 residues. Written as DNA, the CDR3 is TGCGCCAGCAGCTTGGAGGTCAGGGTCGGAGTGGACACCGGGGAGCTGTTTTTT. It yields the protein CASSLEVRVGVDTGELFF.